The 24 T cell receptor beta chains below were found in one sample sequenced in a study of cytomegalovirus exposure and HLA in healthy donors. Amplification used 60 Vbeta primers and 13 Jbeta primers. The assay was immunoSEQ multiplex PCR, and TCRdb's table has in-frame clones only and misses some. The table lists about 38,000 clones, roughly 90% of them singletons. Sequencing used PBMCs. These receptors all stem from a middle-aged woman in good health and CMV-seropositive.

This rearrangement joins TRBV11-2 to TRBJ2-5; 7 bases match TRBD2. The V gene end was trimmed by 5 bases and the J gene end by 5 bases; junction bases not matched to a gene: 11. Per germline, CDR1 SGHAT and CDR2 FQNNGV. The CDR3 runs 15 residues. CDR3 in DNA: TGTGCCAGCAGCCCGGATAGGGGTAGCGGGGAGACCCAGTACTTC. Translating it yields CASSPDRGSGETQYF.

The genes are TRBV5-4 and TRBJ1-1; 10 bases are a match to TRBD1. The germline CDR1 and CDR2 sequences are SGHNT and YYREEE (reference sequence). The CDR3 loop spans 13 amino acids. V dropped 1 base and J dropped 11; count of bases not matched to a gene: 5. The CDR3 reads CASSLMGQGKAFF. Here the CDR3 DNA reads TGTGCCAGCAGCTTGATGGGACAGGGGAAGGCTTTCTTT. Full variable domain (remainder filled in from reference TRBV5-4 and TRBJ1-1): ETGVTQSPTHLIKTRGQQVTLRCSSQSGHNTVSWYQQALGQGPQFIFQYYREEENGRGNFPPRFSGLQFPNYSSELNVNALELDDSALYLCASSLMGQGKAFFGQGTRLTVV.

This clone was observed once. The chain joins TRBV7-2 to TRBJ2-7, with 7 positions matching TRBD2. CDR1 is SGHTA and CDR2 is FQGNSA in the germline V gene. With V trimmed by 2 bases and J by 2 bases, 6 bases remained unmatched. The CDR3 runs 15 residues. The chain's CDR3 is CASSLSAGDPYEQYF. Written as DNA, the CDR3 is TGTGCCAGCAGCTTATCTGCGGGGGATCCCTACGAGCAGTACTTC.

The chain carries TRBV5-1 and TRBJ2-1; 8 bases line up with TRBD1. Germline V gene lookup returns CDR1 SGHRS and CDR2 YFSETQ. V lost 4 bases, J lost 6 bases, and 6 bases stayed unmatched. The CDR3 totals 14 residues. This chain's CDR3 is CASSDGTGGNEQFF. DNA for the CDR3: TGCGCCAGCAGCGATGGAACAGGGGGCAATGAGCAGTTCTTC.

This chain uses TRBV19 with TRBJ2-3; D call uncertain. Germline-derived CDR1 and CDR2 are LNHDA and SQIVND (reference sequence). V lost 3 bases and J lost 5, with 6 bases in between. This CDR3 is built from 12 residues. Here the CDR3 DNA reads TGTGCCAGTAGTATTGGGCAAGATACGCAGTATTTT. Protein product: CASSIGQDTQYF. The whole variable domain, remainder taken from reference TRBV19 and TRBJ2-3, is DGGITQSPKYLFRKEGQNVTLSCEQNLNHDAMYWYRQDPGQGLRLIYYSQIVNDFQKGDIAEGYSVSREKKESFPLTVTSAQKNPTAFYLCASSIGQDTQYFGPGTRLTVL.

The rearrangement links TRBV7-9 to TRBJ2-5, with 12 positions matching TRBD2. Germline CDR1 SEHNR, CDR2 FQNEAQ (reference sequence). CDR3 length: 16 amino acids. V gave up 5 bases and J gave up 2 bases; unmatched junction bases: 6. The CDR3 DNA follows: TGTGCCAGCAGCCCAACTAGCGGGGGGTTTCAAGAGACCCAGTACTTC. It is translated as CASSPTSGGFQETQYF.

V and J are TRBV7-2 and TRBJ2-5, with TRBD2 as a possible D gene (5 bases). Germline CDR1 SGHTA, CDR2 FQGNSA. The CDR3 spans 14 residues. V lost 7 bases and J 2 bases, leaving 14 bases between the germline ends. The CDR3 reads CASTKHRGQETQYF. DNA of the CDR3: TGTGCCAGCACCAAACACCGCGGGCAAGAGACCCAGTACTTC.

The chain couples TRBV18 to TRBJ2-1; 8 positions agree with TRBD1. This CDR3 is built from 18 residues. J lost 0 bases, V lost 2 bases, and 9 bases had no gene match. Germline V gives CDR1 KGHSH, CDR2 LQKENI. The CDR3 DNA sequence: TGTGCCAGCTCACCAGGGGGACAGGCCTTTAGCTCCTACAATGAGCAGTTCTTC. Its protein is CASSPGGQAFSSYNEQFF.

This clone was detected a few times. The V call is TRBV7-6, the J call TRBJ1-2; D might be TRBD1 (5 bases). Per the germline V gene, CDR1 is SGHVS and CDR2 is FNYEAQ. CDR3 length: 20 residues. The V end lost 5 bases, the J end lost 3 bases, and 31 bases lay between the germline ends. CDR3 bases: TGTGCCAGCAGCCCCCATGCTCCGGTTTTGGGGCCCTCCAGAGACTATGGCTACACCTTC. Amino acid sequence: CASSPHAPVLGPSRDYGYTF.

The genes are TRBV7-7 and TRBJ1-3; D is perhaps TRBD1 (5 bases). Trimming stripped 4 bases from V and 2 bases from J, with 12 bases between. In germline, CDR1 is SSHAT, CDR2 FNYEAQ (reference sequence). This CDR3 region has 15 residues. As DNA, the CDR3 is TGTGCCAGCAGCTCCGAGAGGACACCTGGAAACACCATATATTTT. It yields the protein CASSSERTPGNTIYF. Full variable domain (outside the CDR3, taken from reference TRBV7-7 and TRBJ1-3): GAGVSQSPRYKVTKRGQDVTLRCDPISSHATLYWYQQALGQGPEFLTYFNYEAQPDKSGLPSDRFSAERPEGSISTLTIQRTEQRDSAMYRCASSSERTPGNTIYFGEGSWLTVV.

The genes are TRBV2 and TRBJ1-6, with TRBD1 matching over 11 bases. Germline values: CDR1 SNHLY, CDR2 FYNNEI. V shed 4 bases, J shed 9 bases, and the junction held 2 bases outside the gene matches. The CDR3 is 14 amino acids. CDR3 nucleotides: TGTGCCAGCAGTGGGGACAGGGGGATTTCACCCCTCCACTTT. Translating it yields CASSGDRGISPLHF.

The chain couples TRBV15 to TRBJ2-1, with 9 positions matching TRBD1. Germline V CDR1 and CDR2: LNHNV, YYDKDF (reference sequence). The V gene end was trimmed by 6 bases and the J gene end by 10 bases; junction bases not matched to a gene: 10. This CDR3 has 14 amino acids. In nucleotides, the CDR3 is TGTGCCACCAGGCGGGACAGGGCCCCAGCCGAGCAGTTCTTC. Residues: CATRRDRAPAEQFF. Full variable domain (remainder filled in from reference TRBV15 and TRBJ2-1): DAMVIQNPRYQVTQFGKPVTLSCSQTLNHNVMYWYQQKSSQAPKLLFHYYDKDFNNEADTPDNFQSRRPNTSFCFLDIRSPGLGDTAMYLCATRRDRAPAEQFFGPGTRLTVL.

The chain carries TRBV28 and TRBJ2-3; 8 bases are shared with TRBD2. The CDR3 extends over 17 amino acids. The germline CDR1 and CDR2 sequences are MDHEN and SYDVKM. Trimming took 5 bases from V and 8 from J; bases not matched to a gene: 18. The CDR3 region is CASSPTGLVGGFGTQYF. CDR3 DNA: TGTGCCAGCAGTCCAACGGGACTAGTGGGAGGATTTGGTACGCAGTATTTT.

The V gene is TRBV6-1, the J gene TRBJ1-1; 9 bases align to TRBD1. The junction had 9 bases not matched to a gene; V was cut back by 6 bases and J by 4 bases. Germline V gives CDR1 MNHNS, CDR2 SASEGT. This CDR3 has 15 residues. In DNA, the CDR3 is TGTGCCAGCAGGGGCCGAACAGGGGGCCCCACTGAAGCTTTCTTT. It specifies CASRGRTGGPTEAFF.

The rearrangement joins TRBV27 to TRBJ1-6; D unclear. Germline V gene sequence: CDR1 MNHEY, CDR2 SMNVEV (reference sequence). This CDR3 has 13 amino acids. V was shortened by 2 bases and J by 5 bases, with 4 bases between the two germline ends. Here the CDR3 reads CASSLRHNSPLHF. The CDR3 coding sequence is TGTGCCAGCAGTTTACGTCATAATTCACCCCTCCACTTT.

The CDR3 protein is CASSLRAGLNQPQHF. The CDR3 DNA sequence: TGCGCCAGCAGCCTGAGAGCAGGGTTGAATCAGCCCCAGCATTTT. J is TRBJ1-5 and V is TRBV5-1; possible D gene TRBD1, 5 bases. The germline V and J ends were trimmed by 4 bases and 4 bases, with 15 bases remaining between them. This CDR3 comprises 15 residues. Germline CDR1 SGHRS, CDR2 YFSETQ.

V gene TRBV18 combines with J gene TRBJ2-1; a weak D match, TRBD2 (6 bases). Trimming removed 1 base from V and 1 base from J, with 8 bases in between. In germline, CDR1 is KGHSH, CDR2 LQKENI. This CDR3 comprises 15 residues. CDR3 DNA: TGTGCCAGCTCACCACGGGGGGTGTCCTACAATGAGCAGTTCTTC. Protein sequence: CASSPRGVSYNEQFF.

The gene calls are TRBV6-5 and TRBJ1-6; D ambiguous. Germline V CDR1 and CDR2: MNHEY, SVGAGI. There are 13 residues in the CDR3. Trimming shortened V by 7 bases and J by 11 bases, and 15 bases separated the two germline ends. The CDR3, as DNA: TGTGCCAGCACCGAGGGAGGCAATCCACCCCTCCACTTT. This encodes CASTEGGNPPLHF.

As DNA, the CDR3 is TGTGCCAGCAGTTACTCGGGGGGGGAGAGGCCGACCCAGTACTTC. It specifies CASSYSGGERPTQYF. This chain links TRBV6-5 with TRBJ2-5; TRBD2 agrees at 7 bases. CDR1 and CDR2 (germline): MNHEY, SVGAGI. Unmatched junction bases numbered 8, after V lost 0 bases and J lost 7 bases. The CDR3 covers 15 residues.

This chain links TRBV11-2 with TRBJ2-3, with 11 nucleotides matching TRBD2. After removal of 2 bases from V and 0 bases from J, the junction contained 7 bases not matched to a gene. The CDR3 totals 18 residues. The germline CDR1 and CDR2 sequences are SGHAT and FQNNGV. The CDR3 spells CASSLTSTSGASTDTQYF. DNA of the CDR3: TGTGCCAGCAGCTTAACCTCGACTAGCGGGGCCAGCACAGATACGCAGTATTTT. The whole variable domain, filled in from reference TRBV11-2 and TRBJ2-3, reads EAGVAQSPRYKIIEKRQSVAFWCNPISGHATLYWYQQILGQGPKLLIQFQNNGVVDDSQLPKDRFSAERLKGVDSTLKIQPAKLEDSAVYLCASSLTSTSGASTDTQYFGPGTRLTVL.

The chain combines TRBV19 with TRBJ1-1; D is perhaps TRBD1 (6 bases). V was clipped by 5 bases and J by 5 bases, with 12 bases between them. The CDR3 consists of 13 residues. CDR1 is LNHDA and CDR2 is SQIVND in the germline V gene (reference sequence). The CDR3 is CASSYGQWTEAFF. CDR3 bases: TGTGCCAGTAGTTATGGACAGTGGACTGAAGCTTTCTTT.

This clone was detected once. Other DNA sequences in this sample translate to the same CDR3. The V gene is TRBV19, the J gene TRBJ1-6, with D unclear. Germline lookup yields CDR1 LNHDA and CDR2 SQIVND (reference sequence). The CDR3 runs to 14 residues. The V end was cut by 5 bases, the J end by 6 bases, with 11 bases between. Here the CDR3 reads CASSSAGSNSPLHF. CDR3 bases: TGTGCCAGTAGTTCAGCTGGGAGTAATTCACCCCTCCACTTT.

The chain carries TRBV7-2 and TRBJ2-1; the match to TRBD2 covers 9 bases. The germline V gene encodes CDR1 SGHTA and CDR2 FQGNSA. The CDR3 loop spans 15 amino acids. V lost 2 bases and J lost 8; bases outside the gene matches: 7. DNA of the CDR3: TGTGCCAGCAGCTTAACTAGGACTAGCGTTTATGAGCAGTTCTTC. Its translation is CASSLTRTSVYEQFF.

The gene calls are TRBV7-9 and TRBJ2-1; weak D call: TRBD1 (5 bases). The CDR3 has 14 residues. Germline CDR1 reads SEHNR; CDR2 reads FQNEAQ (reference sequence). Deletions cut 1 base from V and 9 bases from J, with 13 bases between. The CDR3 here is CASSLESGSSEQFF. Here the CDR3 DNA reads TGTGCCAGCAGCTTAGAGTCAGGGTCGAGTGAGCAGTTCTTC.